What follows are 10 T cell receptor beta chains derived from one specimen sequenced in a study of OX40 agonist ivuxolimab in advanced cancers. Assay used: immunoSEQ multiplex PCR; TCRdb lists only in-frame clones, some missing. The sample includes about 62,000 clones, around 79% seen only once; the top ten take more than 5.5%. Material: CD4+ or CD8+ T cells sorted from blood, obtained in a trial of the OX40 agonist ivuxolimab. The receptors here all came from an adult with an advanced solid tumor such as melanoma, head and neck, liver or kidney cancer.

This clone showed up just once. CDR3 nucleotides: TGTGCCAGCAGCCCTTTCCTGGGGGAGGAGGAGGATGAGCAGTTCTTC. It yields the protein CASSPFLGEEEDEQFF. The chain uses TRBV4-2 and TRBJ2-1, with D tentatively TRBD2 (6 bases). V lost 4 bases to trimming and J lost 8 bases, with 21 bases between them. Germline CDR1 is LGHNA and CDR2 is YNFKEQ. CDR3 length: 16 residues.

The CDR3 here is CASSLRPNSNQPQHF. CDR3 coding DNA: TGTGCCAGCAGCTTACGGCCAAATAGCAATCAGCCCCAGCATTTT. This chain joins TRBV7-2 and TRBJ1-5, with D unclear. V shed 2 bases and J shed 0 bases, with 8 bases lying between them. Germline V gene sequence: CDR1 SGHTA, CDR2 FQGNSA. The CDR3 has 15 amino acids.

This sequence joins TRBV7-6 and TRBJ2-7; D may match TRBD1 or TRBD2 (5 bases each). With 0 bases removed from V and 1 base from J, the gap between germline ends came to 7 bases. Per germline, CDR1 SGHVS and CDR2 FNYEAQ. There are 14 residues in the CDR3. The CDR3 DNA is TGTGCCAGCAGCTTAGCGGGACGGTCCTACGAGCAGTACTTC. Its protein product is CASSLAGRSYEQYF.

The genes are TRBV10-3 and TRBJ2-2; D assignment may be TRBD1 or TRBD2 (5 bases each). Germline V gene sequence: CDR1 ENHRY, CDR2 SYGVKD. V dropped 2 bases and J dropped 2 bases, with 12 bases sitting between them. This CDR3 spans 16 amino acids. DNA for the CDR3: TGTGCCATCAGTGAGATCGAGGGGCCAAACACCGGGGAGCTGTTTTTT. This sequence encodes CAISEIEGPNTGELFF.

This clone appeared a single time. The rearrangement links TRBV11-3 to TRBJ1-4; no clear D gene. The CDR3 totals 16 residues. The germline V gene has CDR1 SGHNT and CDR2 YENEEA. Deletions cut 7 bases from V and 4 bases from J, with 19 bases between. CDR3 nucleotide sequence: TGTGCCAGCAACACGGGGTTGAGGCGGGATAATGAAAAACTGTTTTTT. As protein: CASNTGLRRDNEKLFF.

This clone was found once. The J gene is TRBJ2-1, the V gene TRBV19; D is uncertain. The germline CDR1 and CDR2 sequences are LNHDA and SQIVND (reference sequence). CDR3 length: 11 amino acids. Trimming shortened V by 4 bases and J by 6 bases, and 4 bases separated the two germline ends. The CDR3: CASSNVNEQFF. The DNA of the CDR3 is TGTGCCAGTAGTAACGTCAATGAGCAGTTCTTC.

This clone was counted only a few times. The same CDR3 also results from other DNA sequences found in this sample. The V call is TRBV28, the J call TRBJ2-7; possible D gene TRBD2, 7 bases. From germline, CDR1 is MDHEN and CDR2 SYDVKM. Trimming stripped 3 bases from V and 6 bases from J, with 9 bases between. The CDR3 runs to 12 residues. In DNA, the CDR3 is TGTGCCAGCAGTTTGGGGGGGGCCGAGCAGTACGTC. It specifies CASSLGGAEQYV.

This clone was seen once. J is TRBJ1-4 and V is TRBV14; weak D call: TRBD1 (6 bases). V shed 3 bases and J shed 4 bases, with 15 bases lying between them. Germline V lookup: CDR1 SGHDN, CDR2 FVKESK. The CDR3 has 16 amino acids. The CDR3 nucleotides are TGTGCCAGCAGCCAGCAAACAGGGTTCCTTAATGAAAAACTGTTTTTT. Translating gives CASSQQTGFLNEKLFF.

This chain connects TRBV7-2 to TRBJ2-1; tentatively, D is TRBD2 (6 bases). V was shortened by 0 bases and J by 13 bases, with 7 bases between the two germline ends. Germline lookup yields CDR1 SGHTA and CDR2 FQGNSA. There are 11 residues in the CDR3. The CDR3: CASSLATRQFF. CDR3 coding DNA: TGTGCCAGCAGCTTAGCGACTAGACAGTTCTTC.

The chain uses TRBV5-4 and TRBJ2-7, with 8 nucleotides matching TRBD2. CDR1 is SGHNT and CDR2 is YYREEE in the germline V gene (reference sequence). Losses at the gene ends were 3 bases for V and 5 bases for J; bases not matched to a gene: 13. The length of the CDR3 is 16 residues. For the CDR3, the DNA is TGTGCCAGCAGCTCTCGGGCGGGAGGCGGTCTGAACGAGCAGTACTTC. This codes for CASSSRAGGGLNEQYF.